The 10 T cell receptor beta chains in this list originate from one sample, sequenced in a study of technical replicates of blood from a few donors. Produced via immunoSEQ multiplex PCR; TCRdb's table is partial and in-frame only. The sample contains tens of thousands of clones, 85% to 95% of which appear only once. Sequences were obtained from PBMCs. All receptors come from a human donor in good health. Some clones in this sample may be carry-over from other donors' samples.

The gene calls are TRBV30 and TRBJ2-2; 9 bases fit TRBD2. In germline, CDR1 is GTSNPN, CDR2 SVGIG (reference sequence). With 1 base clipped from V and 7 bases from J, the junction kept 16 bases outside the gene matches. This CDR3 contains 18 residues. The DNA for the CDR3 is TGTGCCTGGAGTGATCCGGGACTAGCCGGGGGGAGGGTCGGGGAGCTGTTTTTT. The encoded protein is CAWSDPGLAGGRVGELFF.

The CDR3 spells CASSLGTGYSPLHF. DNA of the CDR3: TGTGCCAGCAGCTTGGGTACAGGGTATTCACCCCTCCACTTT. V is TRBV7-2 and J is TRBJ1-6, with D perhaps matching TRBD1 (6 bases). The CDR3 has 14 residues. The V gene lost 3 bases and the J gene lost 8 bases, with 11 bases spanning the gap. The germline gives CDR1 SGHTA, CDR2 FQGNSA.

V and J are TRBV4-3 and TRBJ2-1; TRBD1 matches at 7 bases. The CDR3 sequence is 15 residues long. V was clipped by 2 bases and J by 8 bases; unmatched bases: 9. Per germline, CDR1 LGHNA and CDR2 YSLEER. The CDR3: CASSQTQTGIDEQFF. For the CDR3, the DNA is TGCGCCAGCAGCCAAACACAGACAGGGATCGATGAGCAGTTCTTC.

The V gene is TRBV6-4, the J gene TRBJ2-1, with 11 bases matching TRBD1. V shed 5 bases and J 3 bases; nucleotides not matched to a gene: 6. The CDR3 has 16 amino acids. CDR1 is MRHNA and CDR2 is SNTAGT in the germline V gene. CDR3 residues: CASSPAGTGGYNEQFF. Here the CDR3 DNA reads TGTGCCAGCAGTCCGGCTGGGACAGGGGGCTACAATGAGCAGTTCTTC.

The J gene is TRBJ2-1, the V gene TRBV5-1; 8 bases fit TRBD2. Unmatched junction bases numbered 7, after V lost 0 bases and J lost 5 bases. The CDR3 spans 16 residues. Germline CDR1 SGHRS, CDR2 YFSETQ. The chain's CDR3 is CASSLGFAGGHNEQFF. The CDR3 DNA follows: TGCGCCAGCAGCTTGGGATTTGCGGGAGGTCACAATGAGCAGTTCTTC.

This chain joins TRBV19 and TRBJ1-4; TRBD1 might be the D (5 bases). Germline V CDR1 and CDR2: LNHDA, SQIVND (reference sequence). Between the trimmed V and J ends, which lost 6 bases and 0 bases, there was a span of 11 bases. CDR3 size: 15 residues. CDR3 sequence (DNA): TGTGCCAGTAGGCGAGGGACTGCAACTAATGAAAAACTGTTTTTT. Translated: CASRRGTATNEKLFF.

The V and J genes are TRBV4-3 and TRBJ2-3; D is undetermined. Trimming took off 0 bases at V and 6 bases at J, with 16 bases between the two ends. Germline CDR1 is LGHNA and CDR2 is YSLEER. This CDR3 region has 16 residues. In DNA form, the CDR3 reads TGCGCCAGCAGCCAAGATTTCCGGCTAGACTGGGATACGCAGTATTTT. This translates into CASSQDFRLDWDTQYF.

This chain uses TRBV9 with TRBJ2-1; a weak D match, TRBD2 (7 bases). CDR1 SGDLS and CDR2 YYNGEE come from the germline V gene. Trimming took off 0 bases at V and 3 bases at J, with 13 bases between the two ends. The CDR3 contains 16 residues. The CDR3 DNA reads TGTGCCAGCAGCGTAGGTGGGGGGGCCCTCTACAATGAGCAGTTCTTC. Amino acid sequence: CASSVGGGALYNEQFF.

The sample holds a few counts of this clone. The J gene is TRBJ1-1, the V gene TRBV18, with TRBD1 matching 9 bases. With V trimmed by 6 bases and J by 1 base, 3 bases remained unmatched. The germline V gene encodes CDR1 KGHSH and CDR2 LQKENI. The CDR3 sequence is 14 residues long. The CDR3 region has the DNA TGTGCCAGCTCCTCGGACAGGGGGAACACTGAAGCTTTCTTT. Translating gives CASSSDRGNTEAFF. Full variable domain (outside the CDR3, taken from reference TRBV18 and TRBJ1-1): NAGVMQNPRHLVRRRGQEARLRCSPMKGHSHVYWYRQLPEEGLKFMVYLQKENIIDESGMPKERFSAEFPKEGPSILRIQQVVRGDSAAYFCASSSDRGNTEAFFGQGTRLTVV.

The CDR3 coding sequence is TGTGCCAGCAGTGTCCAGGGACACGAGAATAATTCACCCCTCCACTTT. It is translated as CASSVQGHENNSPLHF. V usage is TRBV2 and J usage is TRBJ1-6; D perhaps matches TRBD1 (6 bases). V dropped 4 bases and J dropped 5 bases, with 15 bases sitting between them. The CDR3 sequence is 16 residues long. The germline gives CDR1 SNHLY, CDR2 FYNNEI.